This T cell receptor (beta chain) was documented in a study of T cell responses to AZD1222 COVID-19 vaccine. Study-wide results and limits: Regions left unmutated in variants are reportedly the target of nearly half of spike-specific TCRs. Distributed over spike, vaccine-associated CD4 TCRs predominated at 160-218 and 743-854. Baseline serostatus was positive in only a handful of AZD1222 recipients.

Libraries were prepared by immunoSEQ multiplex PCR; TCRdb keeps only in-frame clonotypes and omits some of them. The data show roughly 110,000 clones, approximately 90% seen once. The CDR3 sequence is 12 residues long. Germline CDR1 reads WSHSY; CDR2 reads SAAADI. Trimming took 3 bases from V and 5 from J, leaving 5 bases between them. In the case of this clone: Its specificity is not known.

This material consisted of peripheral blood, taken 28 days after the second AZD1222 dose. This sequence was found in an adult who received the AZD1222 COVID-19 vaccine. The chain is built from TRBV10-2 and TRBJ1-5, with D hard to call. CDR3 coding DNA: TGCGCCAGCAGTGAAAAGCATCAGCCCCAGCATTTT. This sequence encodes CASSEKHQPQHF.